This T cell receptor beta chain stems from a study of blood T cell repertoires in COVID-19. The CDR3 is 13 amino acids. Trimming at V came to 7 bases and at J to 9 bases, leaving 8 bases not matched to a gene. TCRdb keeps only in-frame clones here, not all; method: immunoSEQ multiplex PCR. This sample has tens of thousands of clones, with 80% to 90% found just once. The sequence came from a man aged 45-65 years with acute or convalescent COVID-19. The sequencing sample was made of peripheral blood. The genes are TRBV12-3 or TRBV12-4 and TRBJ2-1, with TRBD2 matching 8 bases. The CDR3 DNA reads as TGTGCCAGCACCTCGCGAGCGGGGGTTGAGCAGTTCTTC. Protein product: CASTSRAGVEQFF.